What follows describes a single T cell receptor beta chain. Clones were sequenced by immunoSEQ multiplex PCR, and TCRdb holds only the in-frame ones, with some missing. There are 150,000 to 200,000 clones in the sample; around 95% occur only once, and about 0.6% lies in the top ten. This specimen comes from a study of T cell responses to AZD1222 COVID-19 vaccine. In germline, CDR1 is MGHRA, CDR2 YSYEKL. V lost 3 bases and J lost 3; bases outside the gene matches: 7. The CDR3 is made up of 15 amino acids. This TCR was sampled from an adult in good health. This chain links TRBV4-1 with TRBJ2-5; 7 bases match TRBD1. The sequences come from peripheral blood, collected on day 0 of AZD1222 vaccination. CDR3 bases: TGCGCCAGCAGCCAGGTCGGACAGGCGAAAGAGACCCAGTACTTC. Translating it yields CASSQVGQAKETQYF.